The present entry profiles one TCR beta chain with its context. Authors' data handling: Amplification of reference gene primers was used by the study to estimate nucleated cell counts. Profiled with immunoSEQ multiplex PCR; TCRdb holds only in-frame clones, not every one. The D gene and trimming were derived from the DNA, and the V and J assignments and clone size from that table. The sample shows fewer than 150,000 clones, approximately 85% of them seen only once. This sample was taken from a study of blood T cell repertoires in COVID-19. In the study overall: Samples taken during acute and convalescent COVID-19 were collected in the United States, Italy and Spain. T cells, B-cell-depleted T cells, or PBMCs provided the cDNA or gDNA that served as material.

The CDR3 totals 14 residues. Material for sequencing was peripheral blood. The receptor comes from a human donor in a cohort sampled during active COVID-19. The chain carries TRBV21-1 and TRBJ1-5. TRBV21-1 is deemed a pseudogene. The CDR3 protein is CASLEGWGNQPQHF. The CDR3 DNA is TGTGCCAGCCTGGAGGGCTGGGGCAATCAGCCCCAGCATTTT.